These 7 T cell receptor beta chains were sequenced from one sample in a study of blood T cell repertoires in COVID-19. Here immunoSEQ multiplex PCR was the method, and the copy in TCRdb shows in-frame clones only, minus some. This table has 200,000 to 250,000 clones, nearly 90% appearing once. Specimen: PBMCs or T cells enriched from blood (not recorded which). The receptors were gathered from a young man who had been exposed to COVID-19.

The chain uses TRBV2 and TRBJ1-2; D gene ambiguous. The CDR3 has 12 residues. V lost 3 bases and J 7 bases, leaving 9 bases between the germline ends. Germline loops: CDR1 SNHLY, CDR2 FYNNEI. The DNA of the CDR3 is TGTGCCAGCAGTGACGTGAGGGTTGGCTACACCTTC. Its protein is CASSDVRVGYTF.

The chain is built from TRBV29-1 and TRBJ1-1, with 8 bases lining up with TRBD1. This CDR3 region has 12 residues. V shed 8 bases and J 5 bases; nucleotides not matched to a gene: 7. Germline values: CDR1 SQVTM, CDR2 ANQGSEA. CDR3 loop: CSTGQGGTEAFF. DNA for the CDR3: TGCAGCACCGGACAGGGAGGAACTGAAGCTTTCTTT. The whole variable domain, filled in from reference TRBV29-1 and TRBJ1-1, reads SAVISQKPSRDICQRGTSLTIQCQVDSQVTMMFWYRQQPGQSLTLIATANQGSEATYESGFVIDKFPISRPNLTFSTLTVSNMSPEDSSIYLCSTGQGGTEAFFGQGTRLTVV.

This chain joins TRBV19 and TRBJ1-1; 9 bases line up with TRBD1. This CDR3 is built from 14 residues. Looked up from germline, CDR1 is LNHDA and CDR2 is SQIVND (reference sequence). After removal of 8 bases from V and 1 base from J, the junction contained 5 bases not matched to a gene. In DNA form, the CDR3 reads TGTGCCAGTTCCCAACAGGGGGCGAACACTGAAGCTTTCTTT. Amino acids: CASSQQGANTEAFF.

The chain has TRBV7-9 and TRBJ2-7; 7 bases are a match to TRBD1. Germline loops: CDR1 SEHNR, CDR2 FQNEAQ (reference sequence). V lost 2 bases to trimming and J lost 0 bases; unmatched junction nucleotides: 4. The CDR3 has 15 residues. CDR3 amino acids: CASSLNRGYSYEQYF. The CDR3 bases are TGTGCCAGCAGCTTAAACAGGGGCTACTCCTACGAGCAGTACTTC.

The chain combines TRBV4-3 with TRBJ2-3; 7 nucleotides agree with TRBD2. The ends lost 4 bases at V and 0 bases at J; junction bases unmatched: 7. Germline assignment: CDR1 LGHNA and CDR2 YSLEER. The CDR3 runs to 16 residues. The CDR3 nucleotides read TGCGCCAGCAGCCGCCGACTAGCAACTAGCACAGATACGCAGTATTTT. It is translated as CASSRRLATSTDTQYF.

The genes are TRBV20-1 and TRBJ2-7; D ambiguous. V lost 6 bases, J lost 7 bases, and 13 bases lay in between. The CDR3 length is 11 residues. Per the germline V gene, CDR1 is DFQATT and CDR2 is SNEGSKA (reference sequence). CDR3 protein: CSAEQAPEQYF. Written as DNA, the CDR3 is TGCAGTGCAGAGCAGGCGCCTGAGCAGTACTTC.

The chain carries TRBV19 and TRBJ2-7, with D maybe TRBD1 (7 bases). The CDR3 covers 17 residues. The germline CDR1 and CDR2 sequences are LNHDA and SQIVND (reference sequence). V lost 5 bases to trimming and J lost 9 bases, with 29 bases between them. The CDR3: CASSPEGTQGSQRVQYF. The CDR3 nucleotides are TGTGCCAGTAGTCCGGAGGGAACACAGGGGTCCCAACGTGTGCAGTACTTC.